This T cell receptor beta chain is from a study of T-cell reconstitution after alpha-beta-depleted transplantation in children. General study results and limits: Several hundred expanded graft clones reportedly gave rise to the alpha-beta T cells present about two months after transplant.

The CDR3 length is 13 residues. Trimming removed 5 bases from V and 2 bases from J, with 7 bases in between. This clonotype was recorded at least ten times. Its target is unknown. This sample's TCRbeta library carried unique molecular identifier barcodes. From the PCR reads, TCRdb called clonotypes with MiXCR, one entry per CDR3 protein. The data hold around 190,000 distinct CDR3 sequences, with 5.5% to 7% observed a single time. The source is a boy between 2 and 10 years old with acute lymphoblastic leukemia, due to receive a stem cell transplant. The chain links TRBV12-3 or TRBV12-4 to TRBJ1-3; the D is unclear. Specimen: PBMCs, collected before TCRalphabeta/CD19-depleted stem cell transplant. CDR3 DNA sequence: TGTGCCAGCAGTCTCTCACCTGGAAACACCATATATTTT. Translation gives CASSLSPGNTIYF.